Listed here are 25 T cell receptor beta chains from one sample, sequenced in a study of long-term antiretroviral therapy in people with HIV. Run at survey level, the immunoSEQ assay was version v3.0. Sequencing was performed with immunoSEQ multiplex PCR; in TCRdb, only in-frame clones are kept and a portion is missing. The data contain roughly 6,400 clones, 60% to 80% of them singletons. The source material was unsorted PBMCs, sampled 0.5 years before starting antiretroviral therapy. These receptors were taken from a man in his forties or fifties with HIV.

The chain is built from TRBV6-5 and TRBJ1-1; D gene uncertain. V shed 7 bases and J shed 8 bases, with 14 bases lying between them. The CDR3 is made up of 12 amino acids. Germline V gene sequence: CDR1 MNHEY, CDR2 SVGAGI. CDR3 DNA sequence: TGTGCCAGCAAGGCCTCCGAGACGGAAGCTTTCTTT. As protein: CASKASETEAFF.

V gene TRBV6-5 combines with J gene TRBJ2-7, with D unclear. Germline V gives CDR1 MNHEY, CDR2 SVGAGI. V lost 6 bases to trimming and J lost 5 bases, with 17 bases between them. The CDR3 loop spans 14 amino acids. The CDR3 DNA reads as TGTGCCAGCAGGACCCCGGACCTCGCTCACGAGCAGTACTTC. Protein sequence: CASRTPDLAHEQYF.

The chain joins TRBV6-5 to TRBJ2-7, with 10 bases matching TRBD2. The CDR3 totals 14 residues. The trim removed 10 bases at V and 4 bases at J, leaving 10 bases unmatched. The germline gives CDR1 MNHEY, CDR2 SVGAGI. This CDR3 is CATLNPSGGYEQYF. CDR3 DNA sequence: TGTGCCACCCTGAATCCTAGCGGGGGTTACGAGCAGTACTTC.

The CDR3 DNA follows: TGTGCCAGCAGCGTAAGTAAGGGACAGGCTAACGAGCAGTACTTC. This sequence encodes CASSVSKGQANEQYF. The gene calls are TRBV9 and TRBJ2-7, with 8 bases fitting TRBD1. V was clipped by 1 base and J by 5 bases; unmatched bases: 8. The CDR3 runs 15 residues. The germline gives CDR1 SGDLS, CDR2 YYNGEE.

The chain links TRBV5-6 to TRBJ1-1; D uncertain. V was shortened by 3 bases and J by 2 bases, with 11 bases between the two germline ends. CDR1 is SGHDT, CDR2 YYEEEE, per germline. The CDR3 runs 14 residues. Here the CDR3 DNA reads TGTGCCAGCAGCTCCCCGACACTCAACACTGAAGCTTTCTTT. It is translated as CASSSPTLNTEAFF.

This sequence joins TRBV9 and TRBJ1-1; D not resolved. The ends were cut back, 5 bases at V and 8 bases at J, with 19 bases in the middle. The germline V gene encodes CDR1 SGDLS and CDR2 YYNGEE. There are 14 residues in the CDR3. DNA of the CDR3: TGTGCCAGCAGGGTAAAACCGAATTCCGCAGAAGCTTTCTTT. It specifies CASRVKPNSAEAFF.

The rearrangement uses TRBV7-2 and TRBJ2-1; no clear D gene. Germline V gene data show CDR1 as SGHTA and CDR2 as FQGNSA. Trimming pared 1 base from V and 3 bases from J, leaving 10 bases between. CDR3 length: 15 amino acids. In nucleotides, the CDR3 is TGTGCCAGCAGCTTAGAGGGAAGTAGCTACAATGAGCAGTTCTTC. It is translated as CASSLEGSSYNEQFF.

This clone appeared once. V is TRBV4-3 and J is TRBJ1-4; no definite D call. The CDR3 sequence is 14 residues long. V was pared by 2 bases and J by 6 bases, with 10 bases between. Per germline, CDR1 LGHNA and CDR2 YSLEER. The CDR3 spells CASSQFPPDEKLFF. CDR3 nucleotides: TGCGCCAGCAGCCAATTCCCTCCGGATGAAAAACTGTTTTTT.

V and J are TRBV5-1 and TRBJ2-5, with 7 bases lining up with TRBD2. This CDR3 has 14 residues. CDR1 is SGHRS, CDR2 YFSETQ, per germline. The V and J ends lost 7 bases and 5 bases, in that order; junction bases with no gene match: 11. Here the CDR3 DNA reads TGCGCCAGCGGACCCGCCGGGAGGAGGGAGACCCAGTACTTC. This sequence encodes CASGPAGRRETQYF. Supplemented by reference TRBV5-1 and TRBJ2-5, the full variable domain reads KAGVTQTPRYLIKTRGQQVTLSCSPISGHRSVSWYQQTPGQGLQFLFEYFSETQRNKGNFPGRFSGRQFSNSRSEMNVSTLELGDSALYLCASGPAGRRETQYFGPGTRLLVL.

This clone showed up just a few times. V gene TRBV6-1 combines with J gene TRBJ2-7, with D perhaps being TRBD1 or TRBD2 (5 bases each). Germline V lookup: CDR1 MNHNS, CDR2 SASEGT. V was cut by 5 bases and J by 5 bases, with 16 bases left in between. The CDR3 runs to 14 residues. The chain's CDR3 is CASSSRGLRDEQYF. CDR3 sequence (DNA): TGTGCCAGCAGTTCCCGGGGCCTAAGGGACGAGCAGTACTTC.

This clone was counted once. The gene calls are TRBV9 and TRBJ1-1; 7 positions agree with TRBD1. The CDR3 runs to 15 residues. V shed 2 bases, J shed 1 base, and the junction held 5 bases outside the gene matches. Germline V gene data show CDR1 as SGDLS and CDR2 as YYNGEE. DNA for the CDR3: TGTGCCAGCAGCGTCGGGACAGCGACGAACACTGAAGCTTTCTTT. This encodes CASSVGTATNTEAFF.

The V call is TRBV7-2, the J call TRBJ1-6; 9 nucleotides line up with TRBD1. The CDR3 is 14 residues long. V lost 1 base, J lost 9 bases, and 1 base stayed unmatched. Germline V lookup: CDR1 SGHTA, CDR2 FQGNSA. The CDR3 sequence: CASSLDRGRSPLHF. The CDR3 coding sequence is TGTGCCAGCAGCTTAGACAGGGGGCGTTCACCCCTCCACTTT.

J is TRBJ2-7 and V is TRBV29-1; no firm D call. The CDR3 sequence is 14 residues long. Trimming removed 0 bases at V and 2 bases at J, with 11 bases between. Per germline, CDR1 SQVTM and CDR2 ANQGSEA. In DNA, the CDR3 is TGCAGCGTTGAAGAAGGGAATCCTCCCTACGAGCAGTACTTC. This gives the protein CSVEEGNPPYEQYF.

The rearrangement joins TRBV5-1 to TRBJ2-7; D unclear. Per germline, CDR1 SGHRS and CDR2 YFSETQ. V was pared by 2 bases and J by 2 bases, with 8 bases between. The CDR3 has 13 amino acids. CDR3 coding DNA: TGCGCCAGCAGCTTCGGAGCAACCTACGAGCAGTACTTC. Translation gives CASSFGATYEQYF.

V is TRBV30 and J is TRBJ2-1; the D is unclear. V was pared by 2 bases and J by 4 bases, with 9 bases between. Germline CDR1 is GTSNPN and CDR2 is SVGIG (reference sequence). The CDR3 length is 13 residues. The CDR3 spells CAWSYGSYNEQFF. The CDR3, as DNA: TGTGCCTGGAGTTATGGCAGTTACAATGAGCAGTTCTTC.

In regard to this clone: Germline is not matched at one junction end, which may reflect a read error. CDR3 amino acids: CASTWDRYFHF. The CDR3 DNA sequence: TGTGCCAGCACCTGGGACAGGTATTTCCACTTC. The chain employs TRBV6-1 and TRBJ2-5; 8 nucleotides align to TRBD1. Germline V gives CDR1 MNHNS, CDR2 SASEGT. The length of the CDR3 is 11 residues.

The genes are TRBV4-1 and TRBJ2-7; no clear D. V lost 0 bases and J 2 bases, leaving 2 bases between the germline ends. The CDR3 is 12 residues long. CDR1 is MGHRA, CDR2 YSYEKL, per germline. CDR3 nucleotide sequence: TGCGCCAGCAGCCAAGATCCCTACGAGCAGTACTTC. This codes for CASSQDPYEQYF.

V and J are TRBV6-1 and TRBJ1-6, with D unresolved. V was pared by 2 bases and J by 8 bases, with 4 bases between. Germline V CDR1 and CDR2: MNHNS, SASEGT. The CDR3 is 12 residues long. The CDR3 DNA follows: TGTGCCAGCAGTGAATTGCATTCACCCCTCCACTTT. Translated, it gives CASSELHSPLHF.

The chain carries TRBV14 and TRBJ2-7; possibly TRBD1 for D (5 bases). Trimming left V 4 bases short and J 2 bases short, with 9 bases between. CDR1 is SGHDN, CDR2 FVKESK, per germline. This CDR3 has 13 residues. CDR3 DNA: TGTGCCAGCAGCCGCGGACAAACCTACGAGCAGTACTTC. Its protein product is CASSRGQTYEQYF.

J is TRBJ2-7 and V is TRBV7-9; TRBD2 matches at 8 bases. V shed 5 bases and J 6 bases; nucleotides not matched to a gene: 9. Germline V gene lookup returns CDR1 SEHNR and CDR2 FQNEAQ (reference sequence). The CDR3 loop spans 14 amino acids. The DNA for the CDR3 is TGTGCCAGCAGCATCACGGGGGGGCCAAGCGAGCAGTACTTC. Amino acid sequence: CASSITGGPSEQYF. The full variable domain, rest sourced from reference TRBV7-9 and TRBJ2-7, is DTGVSQNPRHKITKRGQNVTFRCDPISEHNRLYWYRQTLGQGPEFLTYFQNEAQLEKSRLLSDRFSAERPKGSFSTLEIQRTEQGDSAMYLCASSITGGPSEQYFGPGTRLTVT.

This rearrangement joins TRBV6-6 to TRBJ1-1, with a tentative D call TRBD1 (6 bases). Trimming stripped 6 bases from V and 5 bases from J, with 13 bases between. The CDR3 has 13 residues. From germline, CDR1 is MNHNY and CDR2 SVGAGI (reference sequence). The CDR3 sequence: CASSFKQGTEAFF. For the CDR3, the DNA is TGTGCCAGCAGCTTTAAGCAGGGGACTGAAGCTTTCTTT.

The chain recombines TRBV4-3 with TRBJ1-4; D is uncertain. CDR3 length: 16 amino acids. Trimming removed 2 bases from V and 5 bases from J, with 15 bases in between. Germline V lookup: CDR1 LGHNA, CDR2 YSLEER. CDR3 nucleotides: TGCGCCAGCAGCCAAAGCCCGCGTTCGGAAAATGAAAAACTGTTTTTT. This gives the protein CASSQSPRSENEKLFF.

In the case of this clone: Other DNA sequences within the sample encode an identical CDR3. The chain joins TRBV5-1 to TRBJ2-7, with 13 bases aligning to TRBD2. Trimming removed 5 bases from V and 6 bases from J; junction bases left unmatched: 5. Germline loops: CDR1 SGHRS, CDR2 YFSETQ. The CDR3 runs 14 residues. Here the CDR3 reads CASSSGLAGFEQYF. DNA for the CDR3: TGCGCCAGCAGTTCGGGACTAGCGGGGTTCGAGCAGTACTTC.

V is TRBV27 and J is TRBJ2-2; D is unresolved. The V and J ends lost 3 bases and 3 bases respectively, with 5 bases between them. This CDR3 contains 13 residues. The germline gives CDR1 MNHEY, CDR2 SMNVEV (reference sequence). CDR3 DNA sequence: TGTGCCAGCAGTTTCCCATACACCGGGGAGCTGTTTTTT. This encodes CASSFPYTGELFF.

CDR3 in amino acids: CASTRGNRGRTEAFF. DNA of the CDR3: TGCGCCAGCACAAGGGGGAATCGGGGGAGGACTGAAGCTTTCTTT. The chain carries TRBV5-1 and TRBJ1-1; D is possibly TRBD1 (6 bases). Germline V gene sequence: CDR1 SGHRS, CDR2 YFSETQ. The V end was cut by 6 bases, the J end by 5 bases, with 20 bases between. CDR3 length: 15 residues.